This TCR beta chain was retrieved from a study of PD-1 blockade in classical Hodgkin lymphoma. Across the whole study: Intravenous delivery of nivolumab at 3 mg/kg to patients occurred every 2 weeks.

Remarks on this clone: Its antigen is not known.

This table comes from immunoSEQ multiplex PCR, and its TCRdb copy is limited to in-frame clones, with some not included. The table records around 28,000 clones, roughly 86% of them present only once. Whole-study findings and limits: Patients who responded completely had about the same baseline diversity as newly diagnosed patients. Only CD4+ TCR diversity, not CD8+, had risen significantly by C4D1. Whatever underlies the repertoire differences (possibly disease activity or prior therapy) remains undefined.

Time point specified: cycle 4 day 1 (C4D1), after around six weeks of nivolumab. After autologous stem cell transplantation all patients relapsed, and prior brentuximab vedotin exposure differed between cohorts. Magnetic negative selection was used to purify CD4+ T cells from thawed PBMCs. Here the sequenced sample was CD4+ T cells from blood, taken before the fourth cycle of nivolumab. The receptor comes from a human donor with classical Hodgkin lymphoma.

As DNA, the CDR3 is TGTGCCAGTAAGGGAATCCCGAGAGCCTCCCGCGACCTCCTCCCACGCCTTGATACGCAGTATTTT. Its protein product is CASKGIPRASRDLLPRLDTQYF. V and J are TRBV27 and TRBJ2-3, with D unresolved. Germline CDR1 is MNHEY and CDR2 is SMNVEV (reference sequence). This CDR3 comprises 22 residues. V was cut by 9 bases and J by 6 bases, with 43 bases left in between.